The T cell receptor (beta chain) described here comes from a study of shared clonotypes between healthy human individuals. Study results and caveats: Clonotype sharing among donors likely depends on sequencing depth.

This table comes from immunoSEQ multiplex PCR, and its TCRdb copy is limited to in-frame clones, with some not included. The sample records around 2.5 million clones, approximately 93% being singletons. The germline CDR1 and CDR2 sequences are SGHAT and FQNNGV. CDR3 length: 12 amino acids. Trimming cost V 8 bases and J 6 bases, with 14 bases left between them. Regarding this clone: The antigen is undetermined.

This clonotype was obtained from a man younger than 35 in good health. Some clones in this sample may be carry-over from other donors' samples. Sequencing was performed on naive CD4+ T cells from PBMCs. This sample's subset: CD45RA+ positively selected. The V gene is TRBV11-2, the J gene TRBJ2-7; the D gene is possibly TRBD1 (5 bases). The DNA of the CDR3 is TGTGCCAGCTTTCTAGGGGTCGGCGAGCAGTACTTC. Protein product: CASFLGVGEQYF. The variable domain in full, completed from reference TRBV11-2 and TRBJ2-7, reads EAGVAQSPRYKIIEKRQSVAFWCNPISGHATLYWYQQILGQGPKLLIQFQNNGVVDDSQLPKDRFSAERLKGVDSTLKIQPAKLEDSAVYLCASFLGVGEQYFGPGTRLTVT.